One sample yielded the 6 T cell receptor beta chains listed below, sequenced in a study of technical replicates of blood from a handful of donors. TCRdb keeps only in-frame clones here, not all; method: immunoSEQ multiplex PCR. Of roughly 71,000 clones listed, nearly 97% are singletons. The material sequenced was T cells isolated from PBMCs. The receptors stem from a human donor in good health.

J is TRBJ1-2 and V is TRBV10-2, with D possibly being TRBD1 (6 bases). V was pared by 8 bases and J by 3 bases, with 13 bases between. Germline V lookup: CDR1 WSHSY, CDR2 SAAADI. The CDR3 covers 13 residues. CDR3 in amino acids: CASGGGQDYGYTF. CDR3 sequence (DNA): TGCGCCAGCGGCGGGGGGCAGGACTATGGCTACACCTTC.

Only one count was recorded for this clone. The chain carries TRBV18 and TRBJ1-2; 7 bases line up with TRBD1. V shed 4 bases, J shed 4 bases, and the junction held 3 bases outside the gene matches. This CDR3 has 13 residues. Germline V lookup: CDR1 KGHSH, CDR2 LQKENI. The CDR3: CASSLDRAYGYTF. The DNA for the CDR3 is TGTGCCAGCTCACTCGACAGGGCCTATGGCTACACCTTC.

V gene TRBV18 combines with J gene TRBJ1-2, with TRBD1 identical over 7 bases. CDR1 is KGHSH, CDR2 LQKENI, per germline. The V segment lost 4 bases and the J segment 2 bases; nucleotides outside the gene matches: 1. The CDR3 covers 13 residues. CDR3: CASSQGANYGYTF. CDR3 nucleotides: TGTGCCAGCTCACAGGGGGCGAACTATGGCTACACCTTC.

This clone was observed a single time. This chain's CDR3 is CASSPGQGLGNTIYF. The CDR3 bases are TGTGCCAGCAGCCCGGGACAGGGCCTCGGAAACACCATATATTTT. The J gene is TRBJ1-3, the V gene TRBV28, with 9 positions matching TRBD1. This CDR3 spans 15 amino acids. V was pared by 6 bases and J by 4 bases, with 7 bases of the junction left unmatched. Germline CDR1 MDHEN, CDR2 SYDVKM.

CDR3: CASSLTRNTEAFF. The CDR3 DNA is TGTGCCAGCAGCTTAACACGGAACACTGAAGCTTTCTTT. The chain couples TRBV13 to TRBJ1-1; no definite D call. The CDR3 is 13 amino acids. Germline CDR1 PRHDT, CDR2 FYEKMQ (reference sequence). The ends were cut back, 2 bases at V and 1 base at J, with 5 bases in the middle.

The chain couples TRBV4-1 to TRBJ1-5; TRBD1 is a possible D gene (5 bases). There are 15 residues in the CDR3. Germline CDR1 MGHRA, CDR2 YSYEKL. The V end was cut by 4 bases, the J end by 4 bases, with 14 bases between. The CDR3 nucleotides are TGCGCCAGCAGCCCCCAGGGAACATTTAATCAGCCCCAGCATTTT. The encoded protein is CASSPQGTFNQPQHF.